This TCR beta chain was sequenced during a study of blood T cells in healthy people across ages. Findings of the study overall: Fewer expanded clones and more diversity marked long-lived versus aged donors. Naive T cell percentage by flow cytometry tracked strongly with beta diversity.

This clonotype was observed a handful of times. Its antigen is unidentified. Donors were healthy Caucasian individuals from Russia aged roughly 6 to 90. Then a second PCR, running roughly 6 to 11 cycles, was carried out with a sample-barcoded 5' primer and a J-beta primer mix. TCRdb ran MiXCR on the 5' RACE reads and lists one entry per CDR3 protein. The repertoire includes about a million distinct CDR3 sequences, roughly 50% of them detected once, and about a fifth sits in the top ten. The receptor was isolated from a woman aged 60-75 years in good health. Specimen: blood.

CDR3 bases: TGCGCCAGCAGCCCGGGCCAGCTGGGGCTCTACGAGCAGTACTTC. Translated, it gives CASSPGQLGLYEQYF. The genes are TRBV4-3 and TRBJ2-7, with D possibly TRBD1 on 5 matching bases. The germline CDR1 and CDR2 sequences are LGHNA and YSLEER. The V end was cut by 4 bases, the J end by 3 bases, with 16 bases between. The CDR3 extends over 15 amino acids.